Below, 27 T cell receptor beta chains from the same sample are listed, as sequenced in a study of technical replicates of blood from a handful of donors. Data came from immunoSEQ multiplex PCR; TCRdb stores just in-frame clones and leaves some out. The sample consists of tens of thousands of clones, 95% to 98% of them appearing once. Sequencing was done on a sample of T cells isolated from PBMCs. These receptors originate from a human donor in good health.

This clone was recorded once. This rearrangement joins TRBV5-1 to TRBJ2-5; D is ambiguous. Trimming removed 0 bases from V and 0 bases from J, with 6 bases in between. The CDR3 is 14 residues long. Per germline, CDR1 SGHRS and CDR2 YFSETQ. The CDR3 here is CASSLASDQETQYF. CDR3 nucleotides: TGCGCCAGCAGCTTGGCCTCAGACCAAGAGACCCAGTACTTC.

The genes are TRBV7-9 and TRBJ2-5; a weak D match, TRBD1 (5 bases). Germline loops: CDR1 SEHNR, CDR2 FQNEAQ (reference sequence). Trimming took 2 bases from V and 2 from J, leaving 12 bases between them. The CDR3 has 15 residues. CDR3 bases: TGTGCCAGCAGCTTAAGTGGGGCTATTCAAGAGACCCAGTACTTC. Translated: CASSLSGAIQETQYF.

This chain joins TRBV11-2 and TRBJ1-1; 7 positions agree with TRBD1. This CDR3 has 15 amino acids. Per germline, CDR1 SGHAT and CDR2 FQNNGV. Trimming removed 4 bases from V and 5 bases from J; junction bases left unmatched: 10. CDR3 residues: CASSSIRGRDTEAFF. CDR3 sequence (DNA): TGTGCCAGCAGCTCAATAAGGGGGCGTGATACTGAAGCTTTCTTT.

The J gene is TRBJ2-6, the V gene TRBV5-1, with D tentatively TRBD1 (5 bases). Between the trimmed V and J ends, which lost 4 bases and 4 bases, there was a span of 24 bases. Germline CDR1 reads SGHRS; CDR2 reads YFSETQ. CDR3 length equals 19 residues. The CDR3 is CASSLSSAGRSSGANVLTF. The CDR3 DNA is TGCGCCAGCAGCCTCAGTTCGGCAGGGCGCTCGTCCGGGGCCAACGTCCTGACTTTC.

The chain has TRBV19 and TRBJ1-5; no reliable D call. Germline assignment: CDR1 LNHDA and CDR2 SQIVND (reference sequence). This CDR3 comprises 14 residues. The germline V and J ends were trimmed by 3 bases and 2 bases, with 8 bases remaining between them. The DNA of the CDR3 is TGTGCCAGTAGTATCCAGTCTGGCAATCAGCCCCAGCATTTT. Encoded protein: CASSIQSGNQPQHF.

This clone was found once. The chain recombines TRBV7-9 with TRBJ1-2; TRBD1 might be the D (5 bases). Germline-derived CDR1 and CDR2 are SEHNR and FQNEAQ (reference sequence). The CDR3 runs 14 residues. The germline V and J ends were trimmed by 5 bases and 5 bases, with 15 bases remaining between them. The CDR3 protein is CASSPDTGGYGYTF. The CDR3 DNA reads TGTGCCAGCAGCCCCGATACAGGAGGGTATGGCTACACCTTC.

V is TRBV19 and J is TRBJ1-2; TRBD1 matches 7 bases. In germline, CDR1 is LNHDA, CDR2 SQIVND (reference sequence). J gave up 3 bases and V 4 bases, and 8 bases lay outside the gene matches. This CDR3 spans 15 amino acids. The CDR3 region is CASSTPLGQDYGYTF. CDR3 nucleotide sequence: TGTGCCAGTAGTACTCCTTTAGGACAGGACTATGGCTACACCTTC.

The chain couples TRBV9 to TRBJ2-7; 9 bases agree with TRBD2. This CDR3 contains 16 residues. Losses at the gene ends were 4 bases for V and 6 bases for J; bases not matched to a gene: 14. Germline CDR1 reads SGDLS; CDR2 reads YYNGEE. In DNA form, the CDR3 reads TGTGCCAGCAGCCCGATCCAAGCGGGAGGTTGGGGCGAGCAGTACTTC. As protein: CASSPIQAGGWGEQYF.

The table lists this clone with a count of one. Written as DNA, the CDR3 is TGTGCCAGCAGTTACGGGACAGGGGTTGTGGGCTACACCTTC. As protein: CASSYGTGVVGYTF. The rearrangement joins TRBV28 to TRBJ1-2; 10 nucleotides agree with TRBD1. Germline CDR1 is MDHEN and CDR2 is SYDVKM. The trim removed 4 bases at V and 8 bases at J, leaving 7 bases unmatched. This CDR3 is built from 14 residues.

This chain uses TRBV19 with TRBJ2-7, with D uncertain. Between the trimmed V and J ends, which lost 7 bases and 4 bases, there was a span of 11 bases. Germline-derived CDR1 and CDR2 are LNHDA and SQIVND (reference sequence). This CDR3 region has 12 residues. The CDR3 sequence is CASTRLRYEQYF. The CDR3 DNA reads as TGTGCCAGTACGCGACTTAGGTACGAGCAGTACTTC.

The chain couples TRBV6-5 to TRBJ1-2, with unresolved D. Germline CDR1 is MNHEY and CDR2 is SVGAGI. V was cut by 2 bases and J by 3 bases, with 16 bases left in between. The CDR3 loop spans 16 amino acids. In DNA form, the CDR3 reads TGTGCCAGCAGTTACCGAGATCGTGGTTTAGACTATGGCTACACCTTC. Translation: CASSYRDRGLDYGYTF.

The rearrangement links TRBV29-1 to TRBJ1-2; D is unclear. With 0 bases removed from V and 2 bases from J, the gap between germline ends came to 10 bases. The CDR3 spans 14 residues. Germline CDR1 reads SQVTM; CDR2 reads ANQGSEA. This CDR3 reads CSVEDPGANYGYTF. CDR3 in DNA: TGCAGCGTTGAAGATCCGGGAGCGAACTATGGCTACACCTTC.

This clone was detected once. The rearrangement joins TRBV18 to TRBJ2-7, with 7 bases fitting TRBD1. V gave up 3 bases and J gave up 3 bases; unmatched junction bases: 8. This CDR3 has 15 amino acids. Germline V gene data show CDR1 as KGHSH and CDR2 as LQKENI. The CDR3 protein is CASSPRRDRDYEQYF. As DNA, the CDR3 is TGTGCCAGCTCACCTCGCCGGGACAGAGACTACGAGCAGTACTTC.

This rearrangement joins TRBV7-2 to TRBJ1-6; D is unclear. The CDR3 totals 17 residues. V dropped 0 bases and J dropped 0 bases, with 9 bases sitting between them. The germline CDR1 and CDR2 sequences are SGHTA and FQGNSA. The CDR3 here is CASSLAYRSSYNSPLHF. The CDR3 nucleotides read TGTGCCAGCAGCTTAGCTTACCGGAGCTCCTATAATTCACCCCTCCACTTT.

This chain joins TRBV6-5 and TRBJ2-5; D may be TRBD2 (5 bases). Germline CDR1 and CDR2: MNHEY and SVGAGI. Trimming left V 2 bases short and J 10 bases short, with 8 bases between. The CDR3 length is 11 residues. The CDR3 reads CASSYDGLQYF. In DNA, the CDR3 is TGTGCCAGCAGTTACGACGGACTCCAGTACTTC.

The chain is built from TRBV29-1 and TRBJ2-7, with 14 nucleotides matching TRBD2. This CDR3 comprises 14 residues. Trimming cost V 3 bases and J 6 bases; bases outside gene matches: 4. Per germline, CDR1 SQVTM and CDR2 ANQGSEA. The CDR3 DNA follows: TGCAGCGTTGAGACTAGCGGGGGGGCTTTCGAGCAGTACTTC. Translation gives CSVETSGGAFEQYF.

The CDR3: CASSGHPWRGYTF. For the CDR3, the DNA is TGTGCCAGCAGCGGACACCCCTGGAGAGGCTACACCTTC. The chain uses TRBV28 and TRBJ1-2; D might be TRBD1 (5 bases). CDR1 MDHEN and CDR2 SYDVKM come from the germline V gene. The V end was cut by 6 bases, the J end by 8 bases, with 16 bases between. The CDR3 runs to 13 residues.

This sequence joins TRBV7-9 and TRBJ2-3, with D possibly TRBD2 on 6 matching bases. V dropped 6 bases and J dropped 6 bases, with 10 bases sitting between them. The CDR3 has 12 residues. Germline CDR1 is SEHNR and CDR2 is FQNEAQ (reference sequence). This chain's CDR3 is CASREGADTQYF. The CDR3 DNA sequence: TGTGCCAGCAGGGAGGGTGCGGATACGCAGTATTTT.

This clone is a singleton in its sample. CDR3 protein: CASSYSGGTSYGYTF. Here the CDR3 DNA reads TGTGCCAGCAGTTACTCGGGGGGAACATCCTATGGCTACACCTTC. The chain recombines TRBV6-5 with TRBJ1-2; possible D gene TRBD1, 5 bases. This CDR3 is built from 15 residues. Trimming pared 0 bases from V and 4 bases from J, leaving 12 bases between. Looked up from germline, CDR1 is MNHEY and CDR2 is SVGAGI.

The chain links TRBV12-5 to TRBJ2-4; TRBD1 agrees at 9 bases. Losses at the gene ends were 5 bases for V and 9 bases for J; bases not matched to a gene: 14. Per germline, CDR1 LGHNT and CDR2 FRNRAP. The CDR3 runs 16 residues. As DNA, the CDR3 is TGTGCTAGTGGTAACCGACCGGGGGGACAGGGATTCATTCAGTACTTC. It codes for CASGNRPGGQGFIQYF.

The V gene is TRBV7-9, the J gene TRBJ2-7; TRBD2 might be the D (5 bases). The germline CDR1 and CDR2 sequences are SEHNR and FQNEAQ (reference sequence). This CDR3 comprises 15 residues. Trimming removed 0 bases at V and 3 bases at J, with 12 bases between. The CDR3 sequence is CASSLAEGSHYEQYF. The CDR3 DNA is TGTGCCAGCAGCTTAGCTGAGGGCAGTCACTACGAGCAGTACTTC.

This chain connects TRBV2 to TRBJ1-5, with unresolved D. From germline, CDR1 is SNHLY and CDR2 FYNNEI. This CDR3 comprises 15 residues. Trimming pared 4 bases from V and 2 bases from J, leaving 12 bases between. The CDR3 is CASSVGGSGNQPQHF. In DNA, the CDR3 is TGTGCCAGCAGTGTCGGAGGGTCGGGCAATCAGCCCCAGCATTTT.

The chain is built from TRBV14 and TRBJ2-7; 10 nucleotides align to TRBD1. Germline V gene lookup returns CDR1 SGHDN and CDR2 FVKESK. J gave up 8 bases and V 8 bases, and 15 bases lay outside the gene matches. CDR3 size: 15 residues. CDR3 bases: TGTGCCAGCTGGGGAATCGGGACAGGGGAGGACCAGCAGTACTTC. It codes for CASWGIGTGEDQQYF.

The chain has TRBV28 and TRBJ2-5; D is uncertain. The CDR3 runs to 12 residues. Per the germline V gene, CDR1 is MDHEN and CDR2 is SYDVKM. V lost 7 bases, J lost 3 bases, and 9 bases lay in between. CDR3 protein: CASTPNKETQYF. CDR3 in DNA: TGTGCCAGCACCCCCAACAAAGAGACCCAGTACTTC. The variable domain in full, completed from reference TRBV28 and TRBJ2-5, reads DVKVTQSSRYLVKRTGEKVFLECVQDMDHENMFWYRQDPGLGLRLIYFSYDVKMKEKGDIPEGYSVSREKKERFSLILESASTNQTSMYLCASTPNKETQYFGPGTRLLVL.

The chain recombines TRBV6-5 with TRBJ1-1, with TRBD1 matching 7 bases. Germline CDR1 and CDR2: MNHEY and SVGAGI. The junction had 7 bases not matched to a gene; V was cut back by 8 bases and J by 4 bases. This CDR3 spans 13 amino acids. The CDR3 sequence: CASRGQVATEAFF. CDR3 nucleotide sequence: TGTGCCAGCCGCGGACAGGTCGCCACTGAAGCTTTCTTT.

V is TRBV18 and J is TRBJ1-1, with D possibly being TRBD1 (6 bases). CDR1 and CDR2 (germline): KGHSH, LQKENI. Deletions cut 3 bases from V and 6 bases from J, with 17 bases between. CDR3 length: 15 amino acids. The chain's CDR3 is CASSPGQLGRAEAFF. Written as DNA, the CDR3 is TGTGCCAGCTCACCGGGACAATTGGGGAGGGCTGAAGCTTTCTTT.

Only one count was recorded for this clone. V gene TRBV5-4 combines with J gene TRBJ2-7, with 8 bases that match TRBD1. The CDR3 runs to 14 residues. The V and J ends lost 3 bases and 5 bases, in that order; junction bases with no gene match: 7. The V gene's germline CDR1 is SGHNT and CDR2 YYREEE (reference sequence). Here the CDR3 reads CASSYLTGAHEQYF. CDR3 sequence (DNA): TGTGCCAGCAGCTACCTGACAGGGGCCCACGAGCAGTACTTC.